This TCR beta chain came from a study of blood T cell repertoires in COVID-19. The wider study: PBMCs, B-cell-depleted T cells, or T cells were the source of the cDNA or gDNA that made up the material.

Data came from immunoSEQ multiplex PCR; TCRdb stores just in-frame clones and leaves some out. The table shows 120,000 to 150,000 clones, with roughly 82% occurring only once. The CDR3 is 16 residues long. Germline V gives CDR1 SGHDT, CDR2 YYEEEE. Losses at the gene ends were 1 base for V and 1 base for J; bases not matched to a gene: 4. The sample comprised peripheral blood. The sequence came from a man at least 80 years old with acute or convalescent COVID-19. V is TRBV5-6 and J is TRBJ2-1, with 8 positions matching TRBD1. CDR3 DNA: TGTGCCAGCAGCTTGAGTAGACAGGGGTCCTACAATGAGCAGTTCTTC. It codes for CASSLSRQGSYNEQFF.